A selection of T cell receptor beta chains follows, all from one sample in a study of T cell repertoires in cytomegalovirus infection. Using its own MiXCR run on the reads, TCRdb lists one record per CDR3 protein. The sample has about 700,000 distinct CDR3 sequences, around 35% seen once. Antigens of these TCRs are unknown. The sample was cultured PBMCs, taken from culture after CMV antigen stimulation. The receptors shown here come from a human donor in good health (CMV status not recorded). Some clones in this sample may be carry-over from other donors' samples. The CDR3 runs from the conserved cysteine through the conserved F or W. A D gene is named only where the DNA matches it firmly. A clone size is listed for some rows: how often the clone was seen (once, few, many), or a class if it is expanded.

J: TRBJ2-3; D: -; V: TRBV6-1; size: once; CDR3: CATAGIDTQYF; DNA: TGTGCCACCGCTGGGATAGATACGCAGTATTTT
J: TRBJ2-1; D: TRBD2; V: TRBV12-3/TRBV12-4; size: -; CDR3: CASSSSGLRHEQFF; DNA: TGTGCCAGCAGTTCATCGGGACTACGTCATGAGCAGTTCTTC
J: TRBJ2-7; D: -; V: TRBV7-8; size: -; CDR3: CASSLVKGADEQYF; DNA: TGTGCCAGCAGCTTAGTGAAGGGCGCGGACGAGCAGTACTTC
J: TRBJ2-1; D: -; V: TRBV7-2; size: many; CDR3: CASSLLGAGSSYNEQFF; DNA: TGTGCCAGCAGCCTCCTAGGTGCGGGGAGCTCCTACAATGAGCAGTTCTTC
J: TRBJ2-7; D: -; V: TRBV27; size: -; CDR3: CASSKPGGEQYF; DNA: TGTGCCAGCAGCAAGCCGGGCGGCGAGCAGTACTTC
J: TRBJ1-5; D: -; V: TRBV10-3; size: many; CDR3: CAISGRLNQPQHF; DNA: TGTGCCATCAGTGGTCGGCTGAATCAGCCCCAGCATTTT
J: TRBJ1-1; D: -; V: TRBV2; size: -; CDR3: CASSPGVRAEAFF; DNA: TGTGCCAGCAGCCCAGGGGTCCGCGCTGAAGCTTTCTTT
J: TRBJ1-1; D: -; V: TRBV2; size: -; CDR3: CASSEVSITEAFF; DNA: TGTGCCAGCAGTGAAGTCTCGATCACTGAAGCTTTCTTT
J: TRBJ2-6; D: -; V: TRBV7-2; size: many; CDR3: CASSLFGGNSGANVLTF; DNA: TGTGCCAGCAGCTTATTCGGCGGGAACTCTGGGGCCAACGTCCTGACTTTC
J: TRBJ2-7; D: TRBD1; V: TRBV2; size: -; CDR3: CASSERTGESEQYF; DNA: TGTGCCAGCAGTGAAAGGACAGGGGAGAGCGAGCAGTACTTC
J: TRBJ1-1; D: -; V: TRBV7-9; size: -; CDR3: CASRPGTSEAFF; DNA: TGTGCCAGCAGACCCGGGACCTCCGAAGCTTTCTTT
J: TRBJ2-6; D: -; V: TRBV7-2; size: -; CDR3: CASSLFRAGANVLTF; DNA: TGTGCCAGCAGCTTATTCAGGGCTGGGGCCAACGTCCTGACTTTC
J: TRBJ2-3; D: -; V: TRBV11-2; size: -; CDR3: CASSLDRRGLDTQYF; DNA: TGTGCCAGCAGCTTAGATCGGCGCGGGTTGGATACGCAGTATTTT
J: TRBJ2-3; D: -; V: TRBV11-2; size: once; CDR3: CASSFGSATDTQYF; DNA: TGTGCCAGCAGCTTTGGCAGCGCCACAGATACGCAGTATTTT
J: TRBJ1-5; D: -; V: TRBV11-2; size: -; CDR3: CASSATRDQPQHF; DNA: TGTGCCAGCAGCGCGACGCGAGATCAGCCCCAGCATTTT
J: TRBJ1-1; D: TRBD1; V: TRBV7-6; size: many; CDR3: CASSLGLRDRKAFF; DNA: TGTGCCAGCAGCTTAGGGTTACGGGACAGAAAAGCTTTCTTT
J: TRBJ2-7; D: -; V: TRBV19; size: -; CDR3: CASTYEQYF; DNA: TGTGCCAGTACTTACGAGCAGTACTTC
J: TRBJ2-3; D: -; V: TRBV27; size: -; CDR3: CASSLAPRVDTQYF; DNA: TGTGCCAGCAGTTTGGCCCCCAGGGTTGATACGCAGTATTTT
J: TRBJ2-1; D: TRBD2; V: TRBV20-1; size: few; CDR3: CSAPGLAWEQFF; DNA: TGCAGTGCTCCCGGACTAGCTTGGGAGCAGTTCTTC
J: TRBJ1-2; D: TRBD1; V: TRBV28; size: -; CDR3: CASRWGTGSFGYTF; DNA: TGTGCCAGCAGGTGGGGGACAGGGTCTTTCGGCTACACCTTC
J: TRBJ2-1; D: -; V: TRBV7-6; size: once; CDR3: CASSGYGQGGLGEQFF; DNA: TGTGCCAGCAGCGGCTATGGGCAGGGCGGTCTGGGTGAGCAGTTCTTC
J: TRBJ2-2; D: -; V: TRBV7-9; size: -; CDR3: CASSLRQINTGELFF; DNA: TGTGCCAGCAGCTTAAGGCAGATAAACACCGGGGAGCTGTTTTTT